This is a list of T cell receptor beta chains from one sample in a study of cytomegalovirus exposure and HLA in healthy donors. The method was immunoSEQ multiplex PCR; TCRdb's version includes in-frame clones alone and lacks a portion of them. The table has around 260,000 clones, 80% seen once. Material for sequencing was PBMCs. Source of these receptors: a girl aged 2 to 10 in good health and CMV-seronegative. The CDR3 runs from the conserved cysteine through the conserved F or W. The D gene is left open where the match is weak. Clone sizes are given selectively: once, few, many, or a class where the clone is expanded.

V gene	clone size	D gene	J gene	CDR3 DNA	CDR3 protein
TRBV27	NA	NA	TRBJ1-1	TGTGCCAGCAGTTTGGGGAGGGCAAACACTGAAGCTTTCTTT	CASSLGRANTEAFF
TRBV19	NA	TRBD2	TRBJ2-1	TGTGCCAGTAGTCCCCGGAGAGCGGGAGGTGATGAGCAGTTCTTC	CASSPRRAGGDEQFF
TRBV12-2	NA	NA	TRBJ2-7	TGTGCAAGTCGCCAAGGAGGAGGGAGCCAGTACTTC	CASRQGGGSQYF
TRBV9	NA	NA	TRBJ2-5	TGTGCCAGCAGCGTAACCCTACAAGAGACCCAGTACTTC	CASSVTLQETQYF
TRBV7-8	NA	NA	TRBJ2-3	TGTGCCAGCAGCGGAGGGACCGTTAGCACAGATACGCAGTATTTT	CASSGGTVSTDTQYF
TRBV5-8	once	NA	TRBJ2-6	TGTGCCAGCAGAGGGGGATCACTGGGCTTGATTGTGCCTGGGGCCAACGTCCTGACTTTC	CASRGGSLGLIVPGANVLTF
TRBV30	NA	NA	TRBJ2-3	TGTGCCTGGAGTGTACAAGGGGGGGGCCTCACAGATACGCAGTATTTT	CAWSVQGGGLTDTQYF
TRBV7-9	NA	TRBD1	TRBJ2-1	TGTGCCAGCAGCTTCCCTGAGACAGGGAGCTCCTACAATGAGCAGTTCTTC	CASSFPETGSSYNEQFF
TRBV18	NA	NA	TRBJ1-2	TGTGCCAGCTCACCACGGGACTCGGGCATGGCTTATGGCTACACCTTC	CASSPRDSGMAYGYTF
TRBV7-6	NA	NA	TRBJ1-5	TGTGCCAGCAGCTTAGCGGGGAGCCAGCCCCAGCATTTT	CASSLAGSQPQHF
TRBV6-5	NA	NA	TRBJ2-5	TGTGCCAGCACCTACTGGGGCGGGACGGGAGAGACCCAGTACTTC	CASTYWGGTGETQYF
TRBV28	once	NA	TRBJ2-7	TGTGCCAGCAGTATACAGCAGATGTCGCAGTACTTC	CASSIQQMSQYF
TRBV27	NA	TRBD1	TRBJ2-3	TGTGCCAGCTCGGGACAGGGAGCCACAGATACGCAGTATTTT	CASSGQGATDTQYF
TRBV7-9	few	NA	TRBJ2-3	TGTGCCAGCAGCCCATCTCGGTCCGCGCTAACAGATACGCAGTATTTT	CASSPSRSALTDTQYF
TRBV7-3	once	TRBD1	TRBJ2-1	TGTGCCAGCAGCTTACGTCAGGGGGAGAAGTACAATGAGCAGTTCTTC	CASSLRQGEKYNEQFF
TRBV2	NA	TRBD1	TRBJ2-7	TGTGCCAGCAGTCGACAGGGATTATCCTACGAGCAGTACTTC	CASSRQGLSYEQYF
TRBV28	NA	TRBD2	TRBJ2-2	TGTGCCAGCAGTTTAAATAGCGGGGGGACTTTCAACACCGGGGAGCTGTTTTTT	CASSLNSGGTFNTGELFF
TRBV7-8	NA	TRBD2	TRBJ2-7	TGTGCCAGCAGCCGGGGACTAGCGGGCTACGAGCAGTACTTC	CASSRGLAGYEQYF
TRBV19	NA	NA	TRBJ2-7	TGTGCCAGTAGTATCAGTGGAGGGTCCTCCTACGAGCAGTACTTC	CASSISGGSSYEQYF
TRBV7-3	NA	NA	TRBJ2-3	TGTGCCAGCAGGCGGGGTTTGGGGGACACAGATACGCAGTATTTT	CASRRGLGDTDTQYF
TRBV6-5	NA	NA	TRBJ1-1	TGTGCCAGCAAAGTTCGGGGAACTGAAGCTTTCTTT	CASKVRGTEAFF
TRBV5-1	NA	NA	TRBJ2-7	TGCGCCAGCAGCTCCAGGGGCCTCTCCTACGAGCAGTACTTC	CASSSRGLSYEQYF
TRBV30	NA	TRBD1	TRBJ1-5	TGTGCCTGGGGTATCGAACCAGGGGGCAAAAGCAATCAGCCCCAGCATTTT	CAWGIEPGGKSNQPQHF
TRBV9	NA	TRBD1	TRBJ2-3	TGTGCCAGCAGCCCAGGGACAGTTAGCACAGATACGCAGTATTTT	CASSPGTVSTDTQYF
TRBV5-5	NA	TRBD2	TRBJ2-5	TGTGCCAGCAGACCTCTCTTGGGACTAGCGCAAGAGACCCAGTACTTC	CASRPLLGLAQETQYF
TRBV19	NA	NA	TRBJ1-5	TGTGCCAGTAGTATAGATCCGAGGTTTTATCAGCCCCAGCATTTT	CASSIDPRFYQPQHF
TRBV27	NA	NA	TRBJ2-1	TGTGCCAGCAGTCGTGGACTAGGGGACACCTACAATGAGCAGTTCTTC	CASSRGLGDTYNEQFF
TRBV5-5	NA	NA	TRBJ1-1	TGTGCCAGCAGCCGGTACACCCTAAGGGGTATGAACACTGAAGCTTTCTTT	CASSRYTLRGMNTEAFF
TRBV30	few	NA	TRBJ1-5	TGTGCCTGGAGTGTCCGGGGAAATCAGCCCCAGCATTTT	CAWSVRGNQPQHF
TRBV13	NA	TRBD1	TRBJ2-7	TGTGCCAGCAGCTTTCATTACAGGGGTTACGAGCAGTACTTC	CASSFHYRGYEQYF
TRBV7-3	NA	NA	TRBJ2-1	TGTGCCAGCAGCTTGGGACTTGGCAATGAGCAGTTCTTC	CASSLGLGNEQFF
TRBV5-1	NA	NA	TRBJ2-7	TGCGCCAGCAGCCCTGCCTCGGGTAAGCAGTCCTACGAGCAGTACTTC	CASSPASGKQSYEQYF
TRBV7-3	NA	NA	TRBJ2-7	TGTGCCAGCAGGCAGCGCCAATCTTACGAGCAGTACTTC	CASRQRQSYEQYF
TRBV19	once	NA	TRBJ2-3	TGTGCCAGTAGTATAGTCGGGGGACGCCCAAGCACAGATACGCAGTATTTT	CASSIVGGRPSTDTQYF
TRBV6-1	NA	NA	TRBJ1-3	TGTGCCAGCAGTGCCCGTAGCAGACAGGTCTGGGCTGGAAACACCATATATTTT	CASSARSRQVWAGNTIYF